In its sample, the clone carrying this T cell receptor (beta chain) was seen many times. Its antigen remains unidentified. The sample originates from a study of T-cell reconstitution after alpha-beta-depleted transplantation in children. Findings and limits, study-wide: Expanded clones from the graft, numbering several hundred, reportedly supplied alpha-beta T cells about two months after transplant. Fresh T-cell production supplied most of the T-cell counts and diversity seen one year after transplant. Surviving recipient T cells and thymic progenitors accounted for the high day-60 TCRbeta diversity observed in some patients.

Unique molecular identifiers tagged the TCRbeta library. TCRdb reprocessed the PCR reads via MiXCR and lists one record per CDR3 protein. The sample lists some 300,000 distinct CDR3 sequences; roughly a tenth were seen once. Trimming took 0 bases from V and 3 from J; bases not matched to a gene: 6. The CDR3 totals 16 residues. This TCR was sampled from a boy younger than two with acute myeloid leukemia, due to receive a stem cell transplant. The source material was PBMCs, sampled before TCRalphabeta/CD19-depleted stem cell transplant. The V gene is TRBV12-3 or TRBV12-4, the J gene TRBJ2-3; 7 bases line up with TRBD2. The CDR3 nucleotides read TGTGCCAGCAGTTTAGCCCTCGGGGGGAGGACAGATACGCAGTATTTT. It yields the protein CASSLALGGRTDTQYF.